These 8 T cell receptor beta chains originate from one sample sequenced in a study of cytomegalovirus exposure and HLA in healthy donors (dated by TCRdb to about 2017). Library preparation used the immunoSEQ multiplex PCR assay. This is the immuneACCESS table as TCRdb keeps it, with only in-frame sequences that have V and J called. A part of the clones is gone; compared with another copy, unresolved V genes explain less than half, and the rest is unexplained. The sample table lists about 160,000 clones, roughly 89% of them with a count of one. The top ten hold 3% of the sample. What was sequenced was PBMCs. The source is a woman under 30 in good health and CMV-seropositive.

The V and J genes are TRBV5-4 and TRBJ2-1; D is possibly TRBD1 (5 bases). The V gene lost 5 bases and the J gene lost 9 bases, with 12 bases spanning the gap. CDR1 is SGHNT and CDR2 is YYREEE in the germline V gene (reference sequence). CDR3 size: 12 residues. This CDR3 is CASSPQRGEQFF. The CDR3 coding sequence is TGTGCCAGCAGTCCGCAAAGGGGTGAGCAGTTCTTC.

CDR3 nucleotide sequence: TGTGCCAGCAGCACCGCACCCCTAGCGGGAGGGCCCGGGGATACGCAGTATTTT. This encodes CASSTAPLAGGPGDTQYF. The gene calls are TRBV9 and TRBJ2-3, with 12 bases aligning to TRBD2. Germline values: CDR1 SGDLS, CDR2 YYNGEE. The CDR3 sequence is 18 residues long. The V and J ends lost 4 bases and 6 bases, in that order; junction bases with no gene match: 15.

V usage is TRBV19 and J usage is TRBJ2-5; D is ambiguous. Germline-derived CDR1 and CDR2 are LNHDA and SQIVND (reference sequence). Trimming took off 6 bases at V and 0 bases at J, with 8 bases between the two ends. This CDR3 spans 13 amino acids. CDR3 bases: TGTGCCAGTAGGGCCCAAAACCAAGAGACCCAGTACTTC. Translating gives CASRAQNQETQYF.

In nucleotides, the CDR3 is TGTGCCATCGGCGGGGACAGGGGGCGGACAGATACGCAGTATTTT. This translates into CAIGGDRGRTDTQYF. The chain recombines TRBV10-3 with TRBJ2-3; 12 nucleotides line up with TRBD1. The germline V gene encodes CDR1 ENHRY and CDR2 SYGVKD. V dropped 8 bases and J dropped 3; count of bases not matched to a gene: 6. CDR3 length: 15 amino acids.

The genes are TRBV13 and TRBJ2-7, with TRBD1 identical over 9 bases. Germline trimming cut 6 bases from V and 0 bases from J; bases unmatched to any gene: 6. Germline CDR1 PRHDT, CDR2 FYEKMQ (reference sequence). CDR3 size: 15 residues. The CDR3 DNA follows: TGTGCCAGCAGTCCGGGACAGGGTTACTCCTACGAGCAGTACTTC. Its protein product is CASSPGQGYSYEQYF.

V is TRBV9 and J is TRBJ2-7, with D possibly matching TRBD1 (7 bases). V was shortened by 3 bases and J by 2 bases, with 15 bases between the two germline ends. Germline loops: CDR1 SGDLS, CDR2 YYNGEE. The CDR3 has 15 amino acids. The CDR3 nucleotides are TGTGCCAGCAGCGCCCCAGGGGGGACAGCCTACGAGCAGTACTTC. It is translated as CASSAPGGTAYEQYF.

The chain recombines TRBV28 with TRBJ2-7; D is perhaps TRBD2 (6 bases). The CDR3 totals 15 residues. Per germline, CDR1 MDHEN and CDR2 SYDVKM. V lost 5 bases to trimming and J lost 0 bases, with 14 bases between them. The CDR3 sequence: CASSSPPEGSYEQYF. CDR3 bases: TGTGCCAGCAGTAGTCCTCCGGAGGGCTCCTACGAGCAGTACTTC.

Here the CDR3 DNA reads TGTGCCAGCAGTTTTACGGGAGAGTCCTACGAGCAGTACTTC. Translating gives CASSFTGESYEQYF. This rearrangement joins TRBV28 to TRBJ2-7; D is perhaps TRBD2 (6 bases). With 3 bases removed from V and 1 base from J, the gap between germline ends came to 10 bases. The CDR3 length is 14 residues. Germline CDR1 reads MDHEN; CDR2 reads SYDVKM.